Below are 22 T cell receptor beta chains sequenced from a single sample in a study of OX40 agonist ivuxolimab in advanced cancers. The data were produced by immunoSEQ multiplex PCR, yet TCRdb's version contains in-frame clones alone and is incomplete. The sample consists of about 88,000 clones, 87% of them appearing once. The source material was CD4+ or CD8+ T cells sorted from blood, sampled in a trial of the OX40 agonist ivuxolimab. Receptors were obtained from an adult with an advanced solid tumor such as melanoma, head and neck, liver or kidney cancer.

This chain connects TRBV6-1 to TRBJ2-1, with D unresolved. This CDR3 spans 14 amino acids. Trimming removed 1 base at V and 3 bases at J, with 7 bases between. Germline assignment: CDR1 MNHNS and CDR2 SASEGT. CDR3 in amino acids: CASSEDADYNEQFF. DNA of the CDR3: TGTGCCAGCAGTGAAGACGCAGACTACAATGAGCAGTTCTTC.

This clone is a singleton in its sample. The chain recombines TRBV5-1 with TRBJ1-4; D is possibly TRBD1 (5 bases). The CDR3 has 15 amino acids. The germline CDR1 and CDR2 sequences are SGHRS and YFSETQ. V shed 0 bases and J shed 5 bases, with 11 bases lying between them. The CDR3 coding sequence is TGCGCCAGCAGCTTGGGCGGGGCGGGAAATGAAAAACTGTTTTTT. This encodes CASSLGGAGNEKLFF. The full variable domain, completed using reference TRBV5-1 and TRBJ1-4, is KAGVTQTPRYLIKTRGQQVTLSCSPISGHRSVSWYQQTPGQGLQFLFEYFSETQRNKGNFPGRFSGRQFSNSRSEMNVSTLELGDSALYLCASSLGGAGNEKLFFGSGTQLSVL.

This CDR3 is CASSLGLRGREEKLFF. The CDR3 nucleotides read TGTGCCAGCAGCTTGGGCCTCAGGGGGCGCGAGGAAAAACTGTTTTTT. The chain is built from TRBV5-5 and TRBJ1-4; 8 bases match TRBD1. J lost 8 bases, V lost 0 bases, and 9 bases had no gene match. CDR3 size: 16 residues. Germline lookup yields CDR1 SGHKS and CDR2 YYEKEE (reference sequence).

Comments on this clone: A read error may account for a junction end that differs from germline. This chain links TRBV29-1 with TRBJ2-3; a weak D match, TRBD1 (5 bases). This CDR3 has 14 residues. The germline gives CDR1 SQVTM, CDR2 ANQGSEA. The CDR3 spells CSVDRQGSIDTQYF. In DNA, the CDR3 is TGCAGCGTTGATCGGCAGGGAAGCATAGATACGCAGTATTTT.

This chain links TRBV7-2 with TRBJ1-3, with 8 bases aligning to TRBD1. The V gene end was trimmed by 3 bases and the J gene end by 0 bases; junction bases not matched to a gene: 4. Germline CDR1 is SGHTA and CDR2 is FQGNSA. CDR3 length equals 16 residues. Here the CDR3 reads CASSFGQGHSGNTIYF. As DNA, the CDR3 is TGTGCCAGCAGCTTCGGACAGGGACACTCTGGAAACACCATATATTTT.

The chain has TRBV19 and TRBJ2-3; 8 bases map to TRBD1. V trimming: 6 bases; J trimming: 2 bases; junction bases outside the gene matches: 10. The CDR3 spans 16 residues. The germline gives CDR1 LNHDA, CDR2 SQIVND (reference sequence). The CDR3 loop reads CASSPTGVGYTDTQYF. For the CDR3, the DNA is TGTGCCAGTAGCCCGACAGGGGTTGGGTACACAGATACGCAGTATTTT.

The chain links TRBV28 to TRBJ2-5, with TRBD2 matching 11 bases. Per germline, CDR1 MDHEN and CDR2 SYDVKM. The CDR3 runs to 16 residues. The J segment lost 2 bases and the V segment lost 3 bases, leaving 5 bases of the junction unmatched. The CDR3 bases are TGTGCCAGCAGTTTCGGAACTAGCGGGAGACAAGAGACCCAGTACTTC. This encodes CASSFGTSGRQETQYF.

The rearrangement links TRBV6-4 to TRBJ2-2; 9 bases fit TRBD2. V shed 0 bases and J 7 bases; nucleotides not matched to a gene: 6. Per germline, CDR1 MRHNA and CDR2 SNTAGT. The CDR3 covers 16 residues. The DNA of the CDR3 is TGTGCCAGCAGTGACTCGAGGATAGCGGGGGTCGGGGAGCTGTTTTTT. Protein product: CASSDSRIAGVGELFF.

This chain connects TRBV6-5 to TRBJ1-1; 7 bases are a match to TRBD1. Germline CDR1 and CDR2: MNHEY and SVGAGI. V lost 6 bases, J lost 7 bases, and 8 bases stayed unmatched. CDR3 size: 13 residues. This chain's CDR3 is CASRQNRDSEAFF. The CDR3 DNA is TGTGCCAGCAGACAAAATCGGGACAGTGAAGCTTTCTTT.

The V call is TRBV10-2, the J call TRBJ2-2, with D perhaps matching TRBD2 (5 bases). Between the trimmed V and J ends, which lost 4 bases and 8 bases, there was a span of 11 bases. CDR1 WSHSY and CDR2 SAAADI come from the germline V gene. The CDR3 consists of 13 residues. The CDR3 DNA reads as TGCGCCAGCAGTGTCCGGAGGTCGGGGGAGCTGTTTTTT. It is translated as CASSVRRSGELFF.

The chain joins TRBV9 to TRBJ2-5; a weak D match, TRBD2 (6 bases). V was pared by 6 bases and J by 9 bases, with 18 bases between. The CDR3 covers 13 residues. Germline V gives CDR1 SGDLS, CDR2 YYNGEE. CDR3 DNA sequence: TGTGCCAGCACGGTAGCGGAACTGGGGGCCCAGTACTTC. It is translated as CASTVAELGAQYF.

The V and J genes are TRBV11-2 and TRBJ1-3; no reliable D call. This CDR3 has 15 amino acids. Per the germline V gene, CDR1 is SGHAT and CDR2 is FQNNGV. Trimming left V 8 bases short and J 0 bases short, with 14 bases between. CDR3 nucleotides: TGTGCCAGCTCACCGAGGCCCTACTCTGGAAACACCATATATTTT. It translates to CASSPRPYSGNTIYF. The variable domain in full, with the rest retrieved from reference TRBV11-2 and TRBJ1-3, is EAGVAQSPRYKIIEKRQSVAFWCNPISGHATLYWYQQILGQGPKLLIQFQNNGVVDDSQLPKDRFSAERLKGVDSTLKIQPAKLEDSAVYLCASSPRPYSGNTIYFGEGSWLTVV.

A single count supports this clone. The chain combines TRBV9 with TRBJ2-3; D call uncertain. Per germline, CDR1 SGDLS and CDR2 YYNGEE. The CDR3 consists of 12 residues. Trimming shortened V by 4 bases and J by 6 bases, and 9 bases separated the two germline ends. The chain's CDR3 is CASSMGTDTQYF. The DNA for the CDR3 is TGTGCCAGCAGCATGGGAACCGATACGCAGTATTTT.

This chain connects TRBV6-5 to TRBJ1-1; tentatively, D is TRBD1 (5 bases). CDR1 and CDR2 from the germline V gene are MNHEY and SVGAGI. CDR3 length: 13 amino acids. Trimming took 6 bases from V and 7 from J, leaving 15 bases between them. CDR3 sequence: CASRIDSSYEAFF. CDR3 coding DNA: TGTGCCAGCAGAATCGACAGTAGCTATGAAGCTTTCTTT.

The chain employs TRBV9 and TRBJ2-3; D is possibly TRBD1 or TRBD2 (6 bases each). The ends were cut back, 0 bases at V and 3 bases at J, with 8 bases in the middle. Germline CDR1 and CDR2: SGDLS and YYNGEE. The CDR3 has 14 amino acids. The CDR3 region is CASSVAGATDTQYF. CDR3 DNA sequence: TGTGCCAGCAGCGTAGCGGGGGCAACAGATACGCAGTATTTT.

The genes are TRBV19 and TRBJ2-5; D gene uncertain. This CDR3 region has 13 residues. V was shortened by 3 bases and J by 2 bases, with 7 bases between the two germline ends. The germline CDR1 and CDR2 sequences are LNHDA and SQIVND (reference sequence). Written as DNA, the CDR3 is TGTGCCAGTAGTATTCCGGAACAAGAGACCCAGTACTTC. It is translated as CASSIPEQETQYF.

CDR3 sequence reads: CASSLPGDHYGYTF. Written as DNA, the CDR3 is TGTGCCAGCAGCTTGCCGGGGGACCACTATGGCTACACCTTC. V usage is TRBV5-4 and J usage is TRBJ1-2; the D gene is possibly TRBD1 (5 bases). Trimming took 1 base from V and 3 from J, leaving 10 bases between them. Germline V gene sequence: CDR1 SGHNT, CDR2 YYREEE (reference sequence). CDR3 length: 14 amino acids.

The V gene is TRBV6-6, the J gene TRBJ2-5, with 9 bases aligning to TRBD2. This CDR3 is 15 amino acids long. J gave up 2 bases and V 2 bases, and 3 bases lay outside the gene matches. In germline, CDR1 is MNHNY, CDR2 SVGAGI (reference sequence). CDR3 nucleotides: TGTGCCAGCAGTTACCGACTAGCGGAGCAAGAGACCCAGTACTTC. This codes for CASSYRLAEQETQYF.

The J gene is TRBJ2-7, the V gene TRBV11-3; 7 bases match TRBD2. In germline, CDR1 is SGHNT, CDR2 YENEEA. With 5 bases clipped from V and 3 bases from J, the junction kept 10 bases outside the gene matches. The CDR3 loop spans 15 amino acids. CDR3 DNA: TGTGCCAGCAGCCAGGGAGGGCAGGTTGGCTACGAGCAGTACTTC. Protein product: CASSQGGQVGYEQYF.

This rearrangement joins TRBV2 to TRBJ2-4, with D uncertain. There are 13 residues in the CDR3. Between the trimmed V and J ends, which lost 3 bases and 4 bases, there was a span of 7 bases. Germline V gene lookup returns CDR1 SNHLY and CDR2 FYNNEI. CDR3 DNA: TGTGCCAGCAGTGATTTGGGGAAAAACATTCAGTACTTC. This sequence encodes CASSDLGKNIQYF. Variable domain in full (rest from reference TRBV2 and TRBJ2-4): EPEVTQTPSHQVTQMGQEVILRCVPISNHLYFYWYRQILGQKVEFLVSFYNNEISEKSEIFDDQFSVERPDGSNFTLKIRSTKLEDSAMYFCASSDLGKNIQYFGAGTRLSVL.

The chain recombines TRBV7-9 with TRBJ2-3; a possible D gene is TRBD2 (6 bases). The V and J ends lost 2 bases and 2 bases respectively, with 11 bases between them. This CDR3 is built from 15 residues. Germline V gene data show CDR1 as SEHNR and CDR2 as FQNEAQ (reference sequence). As DNA, the CDR3 is TGTGCCAGCAGCTTACGCGGGGCTACCACAGATACGCAGTATTTT. As protein: CASSLRGATTDTQYF.

The rearrangement joins TRBV7-3 to TRBJ2-7, with D possibly matching TRBD1 (7 bases). Germline CDR1 and CDR2: SGHTA and FQGTGA. V lost 5 bases and J lost 7, with 24 bases in between. CDR3 size: 16 residues. CDR3 sequence (DNA): TGTGCCAGCAGCCCCCTGAAGGGGGCTGTTGGGGGGGAGCAGTACTTC. Its translation is CASSPLKGAVGGEQYF.